Described below is a single T cell receptor beta chain sequence and its context. This CDR3 spans 14 amino acids. The V end lost 7 bases, the J end lost 3 bases, and 13 bases lay between the germline ends. From germline, CDR1 is SEHNR and CDR2 FQNEAQ (reference sequence). The record originates from a study of blood T cell repertoires in COVID-19. Study overall: From T cells, B-cell-depleted T cells, or PBMCs came the material, which was cDNA or gDNA.

Data came from immunoSEQ multiplex PCR; TCRdb stores just in-frame clones and leaves some out. The data contain some 80,000 clones, 70% to 90% of them singletons. The sequence derives from an older man with active or convalescent COVID-19. The V gene is TRBV7-9, the J gene TRBJ2-1, with unresolved D. The sample taken for sequencing was peripheral blood. CDR3 nucleotide sequence: TGTGCCAGCAACTCCTCACCGGGCTACAATGAGCAGTTCTTC. It is translated as CASNSSPGYNEQFF.